This T cell receptor beta chain was captured in a study of T-cell memory formation after mild COVID-19. Findings and caveats of the study: Researchers report contracting CD4+ clones mostly in CM and EM, with CD8+ clones in EMRA. Clones that contracted from day 15 to 85 had balanced CD4/CD8; later expanders were CD4+ biased. Second-wave clones reaching peak frequency on day 37 lacked confirmed SARS-CoV-2 specificity.

Germline CDR1 is MNHNS and CDR2 is SASEGT. V lost 1 base and J 0 bases, leaving 10 bases between the germline ends. This CDR3 has 15 amino acids. TCR alpha and TCR beta cDNA libraries carrying sample barcodes and UMIs were produced by 5'RACE using constant-segment primers. TCRdb re-called the 5' RACE reads with MiXCR, one entry per CDR3 protein. The sample lists approximately 390,000 distinct CDR3 sequences, roughly 15% occurring once. A few counts support this clonotype. Its cognate antigen is unknown. The sample was PBMCs or a T cell subset sorted from them (not recorded which). J is TRBJ2-7 and V is TRBV6-1; D is uncertain. The sequence was obtained from a man between 18 and 35 years old who had mild COVID-19 (a few samples of this study predate the infection). Cell type and time point are not known. The CDR3 bases are TGTGCCAGCAGTGAAGGTCGGCTACTCTCCTACGAGCAGTACTTC. It yields the protein CASSEGRLLSYEQYF.